Presented here are 24 T cell receptor beta chains from one specimen sequenced in a study of T cells in Graves' hyperthyroidism and ophthalmopathy (dated by TCRdb to the late 2010s). The method was multiplex PCR. The sample was run on an Illumina HiSeq 2000. Amplification of TCR beta CDR3 regions was carried out from RNA transcripts. The first round of RT-PCR for the TCR CDR3 was performed with the HTBI primer set and the Qiagen OneStep RT-PCR kit. TCRdb redid the processing of the public reads, applying fastp at Q25 and MiXCR, and retained in-frame beta chains. Rows merge per CDR3 protein into single entries with the most common DNA and genes. This sample gives about 560,000 distinct CDR3 sequences in total; around 17% of them show up just once. Jointly, the top ten make up roughly 18% of the sample. The sequenced sample was blood. The receptor source for this set is a woman in her late teens or twenties with Graves' hyperthyroidism.

This clonotype was recorded many times. V and J are TRBV12-3 or TRBV12-4 and TRBJ2-5; the D gene is possibly TRBD1 (5 bases). This CDR3 is built from 13 residues. Trimming cost V 3 bases and J 5 bases, with 10 bases left between them. The CDR3 sequence is CASSFAGLETQYF. The CDR3 DNA is TGTGCCAGCAGTTTTGCAGGGTTGGAGACCCAGTACTTC.

In its sample, this clonotype was seen many times. The chain couples TRBV27 to TRBJ1-1; D unresolved. Trimming shortened V by 4 bases and J by 0 bases, and 12 bases separated the two germline ends. The length of the CDR3 is 15 residues. From germline, CDR1 is MNHEY and CDR2 SMNVEV (reference sequence). The CDR3 loop reads CASSSASPLNTEAFF. The CDR3, as DNA: TGTGCCAGCAGTTCGGCCAGCCCGTTGAACACTGAAGCTTTCTTT.

This clonotype was counted ten times or more. The chain has TRBV20-1 and TRBJ2-1; 8 nucleotides match TRBD2. J lost 8 bases, V lost 6 bases, and 9 bases had no gene match. This CDR3 is 13 amino acids long. Germline V CDR1 and CDR2: DFQATT, SNEGSKA (reference sequence). As DNA, the CDR3 is TGCAGTGCCCGGACTAGCCTTGGCTATGAGCAGTTCTTC. This gives the protein CSARTSLGYEQFF.

Concerning this clonotype itself: A read error is possible here, since a much larger clone lies one base away. The rearrangement joins TRBV11-2 to TRBJ2-3; D call uncertain. CDR1 is SGHAT and CDR2 is FQNNGV in the germline V gene. The CDR3 totals 12 residues. CDR3 residues: CANSLVSDTQYF. The CDR3 nucleotides read TGTGCCAACAGCTTAGTTTCAGATACGCAGTATTTT.

The chain couples TRBV7-8 to TRBJ2-1, with D possibly being TRBD1 (6 bases). The CDR3 covers 15 residues. V gave up 5 bases and J gave up 14 bases, with 25 bases separating them. Germline CDR1 and CDR2: SGHVS and FQNEAQ. The DNA for the CDR3 is TGTGCCAGCAGCCCCTCGGGAAAAGGGGGAAACGGCGAGTTCTTC. Translating it yields CASSPSGKGGNGEFF.

V gene TRBV20-1 combines with J gene TRBJ1-3; D unclear. Germline V lookup: CDR1 DFQATT, CDR2 SNEGSKA (reference sequence). Between the trimmed V and J ends, which lost 3 bases and 0 bases, there was a span of 9 bases. The CDR3 is made up of 14 amino acids. CDR3 DNA: TGCAGTGCTAGGTCCAGCGTCTCTGGAAACACCATATATTTT. Its translation: CSARSSVSGNTIYF.

This clonotype was detected ten times or more. The J gene is TRBJ2-5, the V gene TRBV7-2, with 10 nucleotides matching TRBD2. Per the germline V gene, CDR1 is SGHTA and CDR2 is FQGNSA. The V segment lost 2 bases and the J segment 5 bases; nucleotides outside the gene matches: 5. The CDR3 sequence is 15 residues long. The CDR3 is CASSLKQAGGETQYF. CDR3 DNA: TGTGCCAGCAGCTTAAAGCAAGCGGGAGGGGAGACCCAGTACTTC. The variable domain in full, completed from reference TRBV7-2 and TRBJ2-5, reads GAGVSQSPSNKVTEKGKDVELRCDPISGHTALYWYRQSLGQGLEFLIYFQGNSAPDKSGLPSDRFSAERTGGSVSTLTIQRTQQEDSAVYLCASSLKQAGGETQYFGPGTRLLVL.

This clonotype was counted a few times. The chain recombines TRBV20-1 with TRBJ2-2; perhaps TRBD2 as D (5 bases). The CDR3 covers 14 residues. Trimming took 2 bases from V and 7 from J, leaving 14 bases between them. The germline gives CDR1 DFQATT, CDR2 SNEGSKA (reference sequence). The CDR3 coding sequence is TGCAGTGCTAGACCCCGACCAGGAGGCGGGGAGCTGTTTTTT. Translating gives CSARPRPGGGELFF.

The CDR3: CSVGGQIAYEQYF. CDR3 DNA sequence: TGCAGCGTTGGGGGACAGATTGCCTACGAGCAGTACTTC. The gene calls are TRBV29-1 and TRBJ2-7; TRBD1 matches 7 bases. Per the germline V gene, CDR1 is SQVTM and CDR2 is ANQGSEA. The CDR3 has 13 residues. Trimming took 4 bases from V and 2 from J; bases not matched to a gene: 5.

V usage is TRBV20-1 and J usage is TRBJ1-4; D is uncertain. The V end was cut by 1 base, the J end by 6 bases, with 12 bases between. CDR1 DFQATT and CDR2 SNEGSKA come from the germline V gene (reference sequence). This CDR3 is built from 14 residues. The CDR3 region has the DNA TGCAGTGCTAGAGGCAGCGTGGAGGATGAAAAACTGTTTTTT. This translates into CSARGSVEDEKLFF.

This CDR3 reads CASSGSGTVNTGELFF. In DNA, the CDR3 is TGTGCCAGTAGTGGATCCGGGACAGTGAACACCGGGGAGCTGTTTTTT. This sequence joins TRBV19 and TRBJ2-2, with TRBD1 matching 7 bases. Germline lookup yields CDR1 LNHDA and CDR2 SQIVND (reference sequence). V shed 5 bases, J shed 1 base, and the junction held 7 bases outside the gene matches. The CDR3 covers 16 residues. The full variable domain, in which reference TRBV19 and TRBJ2-2 provide the parts outside the CDR3, is DGGITQSPKYLFRKEGQNVTLSCEQNLNHDAMYWYRQDPGQGLRLIYYSQIVNDFQKGDIAEGYSVSREKKESFPLTVTSAQKNPTAFYLCASSGSGTVNTGELFFGEGSRLTVL.

The chain couples TRBV9 to TRBJ1-1; no firm D call. V was trimmed by 4 bases and J by 4 bases, leaving 8 bases between them. CDR1 and CDR2 (germline): SGDLS, YYNGEE. The CDR3 has 12 residues. CDR3 sequence (DNA): TGTGCCAGCAGCTCCCGGGTCACTGAAGCTTTCTTT. It codes for CASSSRVTEAFF.

In this sample, this clonotype turned up many times. The chain joins TRBV20-1 to TRBJ2-7; TRBD1 might be the D (6 bases). The CDR3 extends over 11 amino acids. The V end was cut by 6 bases, the J end by 0 bases, with 6 bases between. CDR1 and CDR2 from the germline V gene are DFQATT and SNEGSKA (reference sequence). In DNA form, the CDR3 reads TGCAGTGCGGACAGCTCCTACGAGCAGTACTTC. Translating it yields CSADSSYEQYF.

This rearrangement joins TRBV13 to TRBJ2-6; D possibly corresponds to TRBD2 (6 bases). The CDR3 sequence is 17 residues long. Germline lookup yields CDR1 PRHDT and CDR2 FYEKMQ (reference sequence). Trimming stripped 2 bases from V and 0 bases from J, with 11 bases between. The DNA for the CDR3 is TGTGCCAGCAGCTTACGGCGGGGTGCCTCTGGGGCCAACGTCCTGACTTTC. Its protein is CASSLRRGASGANVLTF. The whole variable domain, filled in from reference TRBV13 and TRBJ2-6, reads AAGVIQSPRHLIKEKRETATLKCYPIPRHDTVYWYQQGPGQDPQFLISFYEKMQSDKGSIPDRFSAQQFSDYHSELNMSSLELGDSALYFCASSLRRGASGANVLTFGAGSRLTVL.

This clonotype occurred many times. The chain joins TRBV30 to TRBJ1-2; D may be TRBD1 (5 bases). Trimming removed 2 bases from V and 2 bases from J, with 12 bases in between. CDR1 is GTSNPN and CDR2 is SVGIG in the germline V gene (reference sequence). The length of the CDR3 is 14 residues. The CDR3: CAWSPRRVNYGYTF. In DNA, the CDR3 is TGTGCCTGGAGTCCCCGCAGGGTGAACTATGGCTACACCTTC.

CDR3: CSARQGSGRGETQYF. The CDR3 DNA follows: TGCAGTGCTAGACAGGGGAGCGGGAGAGGAGAGACCCAGTACTTC. The J gene is TRBJ2-5, the V gene TRBV20-1; TRBD2 agrees at 8 bases. The CDR3 runs to 15 residues. V dropped 2 bases and J dropped 4; count of bases not matched to a gene: 9. CDR1 and CDR2 from the germline V gene are DFQATT and SNEGSKA (reference sequence).

This clonotype was detected many times. The chain couples TRBV6-2 or TRBV6-3 to TRBJ1-5; D remains unclear. The CDR3 is made up of 15 amino acids. The germline gives CDR1 MNHEY, CDR2 SVGEGT. V dropped 0 bases and J dropped 2 bases, with 8 bases sitting between them. The CDR3 is CASSYSGWGNQPQHF. The CDR3 region has the DNA TGTGCCAGCAGTTACTCAGGGTGGGGCAATCAGCCCCAGCATTTT.

This clonotype was found many times. The chain couples TRBV2 to TRBJ1-2; D may be TRBD1 (6 bases). Germline CDR1 SNHLY, CDR2 FYNNEI. CDR3 length: 13 residues. V was pared by 1 base and J by 8 bases, with 11 bases between. CDR3 sequence: CASSEGTVLGYTF. The CDR3 nucleotides read TGTGCCAGCAGTGAAGGGACAGTCCTCGGCTACACCTTC.

This clonotype was detected ten times or more. The J gene is TRBJ1-5, the V gene TRBV5-6; D gene unclear. The CDR3 totals 14 residues. Germline values: CDR1 SGHDT, CDR2 YYEEEE. The germline V and J ends were trimmed by 0 bases and 6 bases, with 10 bases remaining between them. CDR3 sequence: CASSLAQDVQPQHF. CDR3 in DNA: TGTGCCAGCAGCTTGGCCCAGGACGTTCAGCCCCAGCATTTT. The full variable domain, its missing parts supplied by reference TRBV5-6 and TRBJ1-5, is DAGVTQSPTHLIKTRGQQVTLRCSPKSGHDTVSWYQQALGQGPQFIFQYYEEEERQRGNFPDRFSGHQFPNYSSELNVNALLLGDSALYLCASSLAQDVQPQHFGDGTRLSIL.

There are many counts of this clonotype. The chain recombines TRBV6-1 with TRBJ2-3; TRBD1 might be the D (6 bases). Trimming removed 7 bases from V and 1 base from J, with 15 bases in between. CDR1 is MNHNS and CDR2 is SASEGT in the germline V gene. The CDR3 length is 15 residues. The CDR3 nucleotides are TGTGCCAGCAAATTACAGGGTACGGGCACAGATACGCAGTATTTT. Translation gives CASKLQGTGTDTQYF.

Ten or more counts support this clonotype. This rearrangement joins TRBV5-8 to TRBJ2-7, with D perhaps TRBD1 or TRBD2 (5 bases each). Germline CDR1 and CDR2: SGHTS and YDEGEE. The V end lost 2 bases, the J end lost 5 bases, and 11 bases lay between the germline ends. This CDR3 has 13 residues. CDR3 sequence: CASSFPGRDEQYF. In DNA form, the CDR3 reads TGTGCCAGCAGCTTCCCAGGGCGGGACGAGCAGTACTTC.

This clonotype was counted between two and nine times. In nucleotides, the CDR3 is TGTGCCAGCAGAAGGACAGGGCTGGGGAACACTGAAGCTTTCTTT. Amino acids: CASRRTGLGNTEAFF. V usage is TRBV6-1 and J usage is TRBJ1-1; TRBD1 matches 8 bases. This CDR3 has 15 residues. CDR1 and CDR2 from the germline V gene are MNHNS and SASEGT. J was trimmed by 1 base and V by 6 bases; bases with no gene match: 7.

This clonotype was seen many times. V is TRBV6-2 or TRBV6-3 and J is TRBJ2-7; 9 bases map to TRBD1. The V segment lost 1 base and the J segment 2 bases; nucleotides outside the gene matches: 3. The germline V gene has CDR1 MNHEY and CDR2 SVGEGT. The CDR3 sequence is 15 residues long. The CDR3 DNA follows: TGTGCCAGCAGTTACTGGACAGGGGATGCCTACGAGCAGTACTTC. Protein sequence: CASSYWTGDAYEQYF.

This clonotype has ten or more counts. This rearrangement joins TRBV5-1 to TRBJ2-3; possibly TRBD1 for D (5 bases). Trimming left V 4 bases short and J 1 base short, with 13 bases between. Germline V gene data show CDR1 as SGHRS and CDR2 as YFSETQ. This CDR3 is built from 15 residues. The CDR3 DNA is TGCGCCAGCAGCCCAGAAAGGGGCCGCACAGATACGCAGTATTTT. It yields the protein CASSPERGRTDTQYF.